This record looks at one T cell receptor (beta chain) sequence and its context. Its antigen is currently not known. The record has no base qualities; no much larger clone is one base away. TCRbeta CDR3 regions were amplified from genomic DNA by means of the immunoSEQ Assay, a bias-controlled multiplex PCR. For the original study's pipeline: The number of nucleated cells in each sample was estimated by amplification of reference gene primers within the assay. To quantify the absolute abundance of each unique TCRbeta CDR3 rearrangement, sequence reads were collapsed and filtered. Productive Simpson clonality was computed per sample as the square root of Simpson's diversity index over productive rearrangements. TCRdb's version of the immuneACCESS table is confined to in-frame rearrangements and falls short of the full clone set. An unresolved V gene accounts for under half of the shortfall where checked; the remainder is of unknown origin. The V and J calls and the clone size are those of that table, but D and trimming were determined from the DNA. The sample has 180,000 or so clones on record, over 70% of them singletons. The ten largest make up around 15% of the sample.

The source of the sample is a study of blood T cell repertoires in COVID-19 (dated by TCRdb to 2019 to 2021). Regarding the complete study: Collaborator samples came from the United States, Italy and Spain and covered acute and convalescent phases of COVID-19. The material from the prospective study consisted of cDNA or gDNA derived from T cells, B-cell-depleted T cells, or PBMCs. The dataset comprised deeply sampled blood TCRbeta repertoires from subjects exposed to, actively infected with, or recovered from COVID-19. The repertoires were released in a freely available public database intended as a resource for research on the immune response to SARS-CoV-2. Samples came from the ongoing ImmuneRACE study (first 160 participants) plus 1,254 subjects from 6 global collaborators. A de-identified subject ID, COVID-19 status, age in years and sex were almost always included in the sample metadata. HLA class I and class II types, where available, came from metadata supplied by the sample provider rather than from assay-based typing.

Paper-wide results and their limitations: Clinical and demographic metadata were provided uncurated, with the amount varying by source and participant.

Trimming accounts for 4 bases at V and 4 bases at J, while the number of junction bases matched to no gene is 10. Spanning cysteine to phenylalanine, the CDR3 consists of 15 amino acids. Only the CDR3 part of the read is kept: 45 bases, read in frame from the first base. Via the germline V gene, CDR1 is SGHTA and CDR2 FQGNSA. In the prospective study, participants were roughly 18 to 95 years old, resided in around 25 geographic areas of the United States, and were enrolled through a virtual design. In the prospective study, participants were assigned to cohorts based on the clinical history participants reported in a screening survey and a study questionnaire. Exposed participants had been in contact with someone with a PCR-confirmed or clinician-diagnosed COVID-19 case within 2 weeks of study entry. In the prospective study, whole blood, serum and a nasopharyngeal or oropharyngeal swab were collected from each participant by mobile phlebotomists. Additional blood draws and questionnaires over a roughly two-month period could optionally be provided by prospective study participants. Before DNA extraction, prospective study blood samples were shipped either frozen or at room temperature.

The clonotype was recovered from a man aged 55 to 70 who had been exposed to COVID-19. The receptor chain draws on TRBV7-2 and TRBJ2-7; 7 bases in between match TRBD2. Source material: PBMCs or T cells enriched from blood (not recorded which). The sequenced DNA: TGTGCCAGCAGCTACGAGGGACTACCCTCTTACGAGCAGTACTTC. This yields the protein CASSYEGLPSYEQYF.